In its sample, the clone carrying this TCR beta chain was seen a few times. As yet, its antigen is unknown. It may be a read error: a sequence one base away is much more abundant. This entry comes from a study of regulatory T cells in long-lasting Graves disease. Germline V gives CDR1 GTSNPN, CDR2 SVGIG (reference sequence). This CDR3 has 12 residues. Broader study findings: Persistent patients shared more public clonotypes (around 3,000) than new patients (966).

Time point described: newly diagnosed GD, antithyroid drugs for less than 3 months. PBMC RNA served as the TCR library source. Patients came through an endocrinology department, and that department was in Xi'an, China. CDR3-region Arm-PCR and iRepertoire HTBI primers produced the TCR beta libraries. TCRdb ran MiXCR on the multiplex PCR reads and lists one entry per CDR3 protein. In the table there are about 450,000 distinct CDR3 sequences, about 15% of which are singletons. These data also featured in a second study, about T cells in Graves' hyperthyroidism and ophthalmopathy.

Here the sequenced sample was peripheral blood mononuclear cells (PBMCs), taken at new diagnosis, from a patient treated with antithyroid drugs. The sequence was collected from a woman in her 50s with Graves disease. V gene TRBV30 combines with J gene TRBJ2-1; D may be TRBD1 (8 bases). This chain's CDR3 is CAWDRGGYEQLF. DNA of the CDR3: TGTGCCTGGGACAGGGGAGGGTATGAGCAGCTCTTC.